The rows below give T cell receptor beta chains drawn from one sample of a study of cytotoxic CD8 clonotypes in ibrutinib-treated CLL. Only in-frame clones appear in the TCRdb table, and some are missing; sequencing was by immunoSEQ multiplex PCR. The table has around 150,000 clones, around 82% seen once; the top ten hold 7.5% to 9%. Sequenced material: PBMCs, taken after 36 months of ibrutinib treatment. The source is a human donor with chronic lymphocytic leukemia. Each CDR3 is given with its conserved first and last residue. The D gene is left open where the match is weak. The size of a clone is reported for some rows only, either as once, few or many, or as a class for expanded clones.

NA	13	TRBV5-8	TRBJ1-2	NA	TGTGCCAGCAGCCCCCCAGGGGTCTATGGCTACACCTTC	CASSPPGVYGYTF
NA	14	TRBV18	TRBJ2-7	TRBD2	TGTGCCAGCTCAGGACTAGCGGGAGGCTACGAGCAGTACTTC	CASSGLAGGYEQYF
once	18	TRBV25-1	TRBJ2-1	TRBD2	TGTGCCAGCAGTGATTCGACTAGCGGGAGGGCCTGGTACTCTGAGCAGTTCTTC	CASSDSTSGRAWYSEQFF
once	15	TRBV5-6	TRBJ1-5	NA	TGTGCCAGCAGCTTGGGAGGGTATAGCAATCAGCCCCAGCATTTT	CASSLGGYSNQPQHF
NA	13	TRBV7-9	TRBJ1-2	NA	TGTGCCAGCACCGTGGGGCAGGGCTATGGCTACACCTTC	CASTVGQGYGYTF
NA	14	TRBV4-1	TRBJ1-5	TRBD1	TGCGCCAGCAGCCAGGGACAGGGGGTTCAGCCCCAGCATTTT	CASSQGQGVQPQHF
NA	13	TRBV6-5	TRBJ2-1	NA	TGTGCCAGCAAGGAGGGGTATCGAAATGAGCAGTTCTTC	CASKEGYRNEQFF
NA	12	TRBV28	TRBJ1-4	NA	TGTGCCAGCAGTGTCCGGGACGAAAAACTGTTTTTT	CASSVRDEKLFF
NA	12	TRBV5-4	TRBJ1-1	NA	TGTGCCAGCAGCTTTCCAGCCACTGAAGCTTTCTTT	CASSFPATEAFF
NA	15	TRBV30	TRBJ1-5	TRBD1	TGTGCCTGGAGTGTACGCGACAGGGGTGACCAGCCCCAGCATTTT	CAWSVRDRGDQPQHF
NA	14	TRBV30	TRBJ2-7	NA	TGTGCCTGGAGTGTCCCGCGACTGGACTACGAGCAGTACTTC	CAWSVPRLDYEQYF
NA	17	TRBV5-1	TRBJ2-1	TRBD2	TGCGCCAGCAGCTATCATGGTCCGGGCGGGGGAAACAATGAGCAGTTCTTC	CASSYHGPGGGNNEQFF
NA	16	TRBV14	TRBJ2-3	TRBD2	TGTGCCAGCAGCCAGGGCCCCTGGACTAGCGGTTATACGCAGTATTTT	CASSQGPWTSGYTQYF
NA	13	TRBV5-4	TRBJ2-3	TRBD1	TGTGCCAGCAGAATACAGGGGGCAGATACGCAGTATTTT	CASRIQGADTQYF
NA	13	TRBV18	TRBJ2-5	NA	TGTGCCAGCTCACCTCGCGTCCAAGAGACCCAGTACTTC	CASSPRVQETQYF
NA	15	TRBV5-4	TRBJ2-4	TRBD1	TGTGCCAGCAGCTTGACAGGGGTTGCCAAAAACATTCAGTACTTC	CASSLTGVAKNIQYF
NA	12	TRBV5-1	TRBJ1-3	NA	TGCGCCAGCAGCTTGGGGGGAAACACCATATATTTT	CASSLGGNTIYF
NA	12	TRBV7-6	TRBJ2-2	NA	TGTGCCAGCAGCCCATGGACCGGGGAGCTGTTTTTT	CASSPWTGELFF
NA	18	TRBV5-6	TRBJ2-1	NA	TGTGCCAGCAGCCTGATTCTACCTGACGCGAGCTCCTACAATGAGCAGTTCTTC	CASSLILPDASSYNEQFF
NA	15	TRBV27	TRBJ1-6	NA	TGTGCCAGCAAACCCCTACAGGGTAAGGATTCACCCCTCCACTTT	CASKPLQGKDSPLHF
few	14	TRBV4-1	TRBJ2-7	NA	TGCGCCAGCAGCCTCAATTCCCGGGCAGGCGAGCAGTACTTC	CASSLNSRAGEQYF
NA	14	TRBV5-1	TRBJ1-3	NA	TGCGCCAGCAGCTTAATGGACTCTGGAAACACCATATATTTT	CASSLMDSGNTIYF
NA	14	TRBV19	TRBJ1-1	TRBD1	TGTGCCAGTAGAACAGGGGGCAGGAACACTGAAGCTTTCTTT	CASRTGGRNTEAFF
NA	12	TRBV2	TRBJ2-1	TRBD2	TGTGCCAGCAGGGGCAGCGGGGGGCAGCAGTTCTTC	CASRGSGGQQFF
NA	17	TRBV7-2	TRBJ1-3	TRBD1	TGTGCCAGCAGCAAGAGGACAGGGATGATTTCTGGAAACACCATATATTTT	CASSKRTGMISGNTIYF
NA	14	TRBV2	TRBJ2-7	NA	TGTGCCAGCAGTGGGAAGAGATTAGCCTACGAGCAGTACTTC	CASSGKRLAYEQYF
NA	15	TRBV5-1	TRBJ1-2	NA	TGCGCCAGCAGCCCCCTCACGGGGGCCGAGGGTGGCTACACCTTC	CASSPLTGAEGGYTF
many	15	TRBV12-5	TRBJ1-1	NA	TGTGCTAGTGGCCTCAATCGGGGGGGTGGCACTGAAGCTTTCTTT	CASGLNRGGGTEAFF
NA	14	TRBV5-1	TRBJ2-3	NA	TGCGCCAGCAGCGCCCACGAGGGGATAGATACGCAGTATTTT	CASSAHEGIDTQYF
NA	15	TRBV19	TRBJ2-2	NA	TGTGCCAGTAGTATAGGAGTTCCGGGAACCGGGGAGCTGTTTTTT	CASSIGVPGTGELFF
NA	13	TRBV2	TRBJ2-1	NA	TGTGCCAGCAGTGAATCTGCGAACAATGAGCAGTTCTTC	CASSESANNEQFF
NA	16	TRBV10-2	TRBJ2-3	TRBD2	TGCGCCAGCAAAGTACTAGCGGAAACTAGCACAGATACGCAGTATTTT	CASKVLAETSTDTQYF
few	15	TRBV5-1	TRBJ1-5	NA	TGCGCCAGCAGCCTGGAGGGGCAGGGCGGTCAGCCCCAGCATTTT	CASSLEGQGGQPQHF
NA	14	TRBV7-2	TRBJ2-5	NA	TGTGCCAGCACTCGCCCGGGATACCAAGAGACCCAGTACTTC	CASTRPGYQETQYF